This passage covers 24 T cell receptor beta chains from one sample sequenced in a study of shared clonotypes between healthy human individuals. The repertoire was sequenced with immunoSEQ multiplex PCR; TCRdb's copy has only in-frame clones and lacks some. The profile covers approximately 500,000 clones, with less than 96% appearing a single time and about 0.054% taken by the ten largest. The sample consisted of naive CD4+ T cells sorted from blood. Subset described: CD45RA+ positively selected. The receptor set was obtained from a woman aged 25 to 45 in good health.

This clone was detected once. The V gene is TRBV19, the J gene TRBJ1-5; 9 nucleotides line up with TRBD1. Per the germline V gene, CDR1 is LNHDA and CDR2 is SQIVND (reference sequence). J gave up 7 bases and V 10 bases, and 8 bases lay outside the gene matches. The CDR3 consists of 13 residues. CDR3 DNA: TGTGCCACAGGGACAGGGATCCCCCAGCCCCAGCATTTT. Amino acids: CATGTGIPQPQHF.

The DNA for the CDR3 is TGCGCCAGCAGCCAAGAAGGGAACGAGGCTGGTACCTACGAGCAGTACTTC. Protein sequence: CASSQEGNEAGTYEQYF. The chain combines TRBV4-1 with TRBJ2-7; D call uncertain. This CDR3 is 17 amino acids long. Germline V gene data show CDR1 as MGHRA and CDR2 as YSYEKL. V was trimmed by 0 bases and J by 2 bases, leaving 17 bases between them.

The chain recombines TRBV5-8 with TRBJ2-2; 11 positions agree with TRBD2. Trimming at V came to 4 bases and at J to 0 bases, leaving 8 bases not matched to a gene. Germline CDR1 SGHTS, CDR2 YDEGEE. There are 18 residues in the CDR3. This CDR3 is CASSRHTTSGTNTGELFF. As DNA, the CDR3 is TGTGCCAGCAGCCGTCACACGACTAGCGGGACGAACACCGGGGAGCTGTTTTTT.

V is TRBV7-6 and J is TRBJ2-3; unclear D gene. Germline V gene data show CDR1 as SGHVS and CDR2 as FNYEAQ. The CDR3 totals 14 residues. V shed 3 bases and J shed 6 bases, with 13 bases lying between them. The CDR3 bases are TGTGCCAGCAGCTTGAAATCTGGCCGGGATACGCAGTATTTT. It translates to CASSLKSGRDTQYF.

This chain joins TRBV11-1 and TRBJ1-5; D gene uncertain. Looked up from germline, CDR1 is SGHAT and CDR2 is FQDESV (reference sequence). This CDR3 is 16 amino acids long. The V gene lost 3 bases and the J gene lost 4 bases, with 16 bases spanning the gap. The CDR3 is CASSFSWSPTNQPQHF. The CDR3 DNA follows: TGTGCCAGCAGCTTTTCTTGGTCCCCGACTAATCAGCCCCAGCATTTT.

The CDR3 DNA reads as TGTGCCAGCAGCTGGGGACAGGGGAACACTGAAGCTTTCTTT. This translates into CASSWGQGNTEAFF. The chain is built from TRBV7-9 and TRBJ1-1, with TRBD1 matching 9 bases. The V and J ends lost 4 bases and 1 base, in that order; junction bases with no gene match: 1. The CDR3 is 14 residues long. CDR1 is SEHNR and CDR2 is FQNEAQ in the germline V gene (reference sequence).

V usage is TRBV5-4 and J usage is TRBJ2-1, with 7 bases that match TRBD2. CDR1 is SGHNT and CDR2 is YYREEE in the germline V gene (reference sequence). The CDR3 consists of 13 residues. Unmatched junction bases numbered 8, after V lost 5 bases and J lost 9 bases. In DNA, the CDR3 is TGTGCCAGCAGTGGAGTGACTAGCTTTGAGCAGTTCTTC. Translated, it gives CASSGVTSFEQFF.

This clone is a singleton in its sample. This rearrangement joins TRBV29-1 to TRBJ1-1; possibly TRBD1 for D (6 bases). Germline CDR1 reads SQVTM; CDR2 reads ANQGSEA. V dropped 6 bases and J dropped 6 bases, with 14 bases sitting between them. The CDR3 sequence is 12 residues long. The DNA for the CDR3 is TGCAGCGTAGGGGGTCTAGGGGCTGAAGCTTTCTTT. Its protein product is CSVGGLGAEAFF.

The chain recombines TRBV5-6 with TRBJ1-2; TRBD1 might be the D (5 bases). The length of the CDR3 is 18 residues. CDR1 and CDR2 (germline): SGHDT, YYEEEE. V shed 1 base and J shed 3 bases, with 22 bases lying between them. The CDR3 reads CASSLFATDYPPHYGYTF. The CDR3 bases are TGTGCCAGCAGCTTGTTTGCGACAGACTATCCCCCACACTATGGCTACACCTTC.

The rearrangement links TRBV10-1 to TRBJ1-1; no reliable D call. V shed 4 bases and J shed 1 base, with 7 bases lying between them. This CDR3 has 13 residues. CDR1 is WNHNN, CDR2 SYGVQD, per germline (reference sequence). CDR3 sequence reads: CASSAGPNTEAFF. The CDR3, as DNA: TGCGCCAGCAGTGCGGGCCCGAACACTGAAGCTTTCTTT.

The V and J genes are TRBV5-6 and TRBJ2-5; no clear D gene. The DNA end favors TRBJ2-7, so the J call may be wrong. CDR1 and CDR2 from the germline V gene are SGHDT and YYEEEE. This CDR3 has 13 amino acids. CDR3 coding DNA: TGTGCCAGCAGCTTAGTGATCTCCTACGAGCAGTACTTC. Protein product: CASSLVISYEQYF.

The V gene is TRBV19, the J gene TRBJ1-1; D gene unclear. V was trimmed by 6 bases and J by 8 bases, leaving 22 bases between them. Germline-derived CDR1 and CDR2 are LNHDA and SQIVND (reference sequence). The CDR3 is 15 amino acids. Here the CDR3 reads CASRTNWAPKAEAFF. CDR3 DNA: TGTGCCAGTAGGACGAATTGGGCCCCTAAAGCCGAAGCTTTCTTT. Filled out from reference TRBV19 and TRBJ1-1, the complete variable domain reads DGGITQSPKYLFRKEGQNVTLSCEQNLNHDAMYWYRQDPGQGLRLIYYSQIVNDFQKGDIAEGYSVSREKKESFPLTVTSAQKNPTAFYLCASRTNWAPKAEAFFGQGTRLTVV.

As regards this clone: The sample has other DNA sequences that encode this CDR3 too. The chain recombines TRBV5-1 with TRBJ2-5; possibly TRBD2 for D (6 bases). V lost 4 bases, J lost 4 bases, and 8 bases lay in between. The length of the CDR3 is 12 residues. Germline-derived CDR1 and CDR2 are SGHRS and YFSETQ. The CDR3 DNA reads TGCGCCAGCAGCCTGGAGGGAGAGACCCAGTACTTC. Protein: CASSLEGETQYF.

This chain uses TRBV25-1 with TRBJ2-3, with D possibly being TRBD2 (6 bases). The CDR3 totals 14 residues. V dropped 2 bases and J dropped 1 base, with 7 bases sitting between them. Per the germline V gene, CDR1 is MGHDK and CDR2 is SYGVNS. CDR3 in amino acids: CASSEAGRTDTQYF. The CDR3 DNA follows: TGTGCCAGCAGTGAAGCGGGGCGCACAGATACGCAGTATTTT. Full variable domain (missing parts from reference TRBV25-1 and TRBJ2-3): EADIYQTPRYLVIGTGKKITLECSQTMGHDKMYWYQQDPGMELHLIHYSYGVNSTEKGDLSSESTVSRIRTEHFPLTLESARPSHTSQYLCASSEAGRTDTQYFGPGTRLTVL.

This rearrangement joins TRBV5-4 to TRBJ2-7; TRBD2 agrees at 7 bases. Germline V gene lookup returns CDR1 SGHNT and CDR2 YYREEE (reference sequence). After removal of 4 bases from V and 2 bases from J, the junction contained 6 bases not matched to a gene. The CDR3 extends over 14 amino acids. CDR3 residues: CASSAGDGPYEQYF. The DNA for the CDR3 is TGTGCCAGCAGCGCGGGGGACGGACCCTACGAGCAGTACTTC.

The rearrangement links TRBV18 to TRBJ1-1; TRBD1 matches 7 bases. The ends lost 6 bases at V and 0 bases at J; junction bases unmatched: 13. CDR1 and CDR2 from the germline V gene are KGHSH and LQKENI. The CDR3 runs to 17 residues. The CDR3 is CASSNIKQGLMNTEAFF. The DNA for the CDR3 is TGTGCCAGCTCGAACATAAAACAGGGGCTAATGAACACTGAAGCTTTCTTT.

This chain uses TRBV29-1 with TRBJ2-5; D is unresolved. V dropped 3 bases and J dropped 4 bases, with 12 bases sitting between them. From germline, CDR1 is SQVTM and CDR2 ANQGSEA. This CDR3 spans 13 amino acids. Here the CDR3 reads CSVDVSGGETQYF. CDR3 sequence (DNA): TGCAGCGTTGATGTTAGTGGTGGAGAGACCCAGTACTTC.

This rearrangement joins TRBV5-6 to TRBJ2-5; D not certain. This CDR3 has 12 amino acids. Per germline, CDR1 SGHDT and CDR2 YYEEEE. V lost 2 bases to trimming and J lost 2 bases, with 4 bases between them. The CDR3 DNA sequence: TGTGCCAGCAGCTTACCACAAGAGACCCAGTACTTC. It is translated as CASSLPQETQYF.

The chain has TRBV20-1 and TRBJ2-3; D gene uncertain. V shed 4 bases and J shed 2 bases, with 4 bases lying between them. Germline lookup yields CDR1 DFQATT and CDR2 SNEGSKA (reference sequence). The CDR3 totals 11 residues. Here the CDR3 DNA reads TGCAGTGCTACTCACACAGATACGCAGTATTTT. The encoded protein is CSATHTDTQYF.

This clone was counted a few times. V and J are TRBV28 and TRBJ1-2; D gene ambiguous. The V end lost 6 bases, the J end lost 7 bases, and 9 bases lay between the germline ends. This CDR3 is built from 11 residues. Per germline, CDR1 MDHEN and CDR2 SYDVKM. CDR3 sequence: CASSPGFGYTF. Written as DNA, the CDR3 is TGTGCCAGCAGCCCGGGGTTTGGCTACACCTTC.

J is TRBJ1-4 and V is TRBV28, with D tentatively TRBD1 (5 bases). The V gene lost 7 bases and the J gene lost 10 bases, with 19 bases spanning the gap. The CDR3 covers 14 residues. Germline V gives CDR1 MDHEN, CDR2 SYDVKM. The CDR3 is CASTSGGAGGKLFF. Written as DNA, the CDR3 is TGTGCCAGCACCTCCGGTGGGGCGGGTGGAAAACTGTTTTTT.

This chain uses TRBV4-1 with TRBJ2-7; TRBD2 aligns across 7 bases. CDR1 and CDR2 (germline): MGHRA, YSYEKL. This CDR3 is 16 amino acids long. J lost 1 base, V lost 0 bases, and 6 bases had no gene match. In DNA, the CDR3 is TGCGCCAGCAGCCAAGAAGGGTGGGAGGGATCCTACGAGCAGTACTTC. Its translation is CASSQEGWEGSYEQYF.

This clone was detected a few times. The rearrangement joins TRBV6-5 to TRBJ1-4; the D is unclear. Germline loops: CDR1 MNHEY, CDR2 SVGAGI. The CDR3 is 14 residues long. The germline V and J ends were trimmed by 5 bases and 0 bases, with 7 bases remaining between them. CDR3 bases: TGTGCCAGCAGTCCCAGTGCAACTAATGAAAAACTGTTTTTT. This codes for CASSPSATNEKLFF.

V usage is TRBV11-2 and J usage is TRBJ2-7; 13 bases are a match to TRBD2. Germline V gene data show CDR1 as SGHAT and CDR2 as FQNNGV. The CDR3 has 16 residues. The trim removed 1 base at V and 4 bases at J, leaving 4 bases unmatched. CDR3 in amino acids: CASSLGTSGSAYEQYF. The DNA for the CDR3 is TGTGCCAGCAGCTTAGGGACTAGCGGGAGTGCGTACGAGCAGTACTTC.